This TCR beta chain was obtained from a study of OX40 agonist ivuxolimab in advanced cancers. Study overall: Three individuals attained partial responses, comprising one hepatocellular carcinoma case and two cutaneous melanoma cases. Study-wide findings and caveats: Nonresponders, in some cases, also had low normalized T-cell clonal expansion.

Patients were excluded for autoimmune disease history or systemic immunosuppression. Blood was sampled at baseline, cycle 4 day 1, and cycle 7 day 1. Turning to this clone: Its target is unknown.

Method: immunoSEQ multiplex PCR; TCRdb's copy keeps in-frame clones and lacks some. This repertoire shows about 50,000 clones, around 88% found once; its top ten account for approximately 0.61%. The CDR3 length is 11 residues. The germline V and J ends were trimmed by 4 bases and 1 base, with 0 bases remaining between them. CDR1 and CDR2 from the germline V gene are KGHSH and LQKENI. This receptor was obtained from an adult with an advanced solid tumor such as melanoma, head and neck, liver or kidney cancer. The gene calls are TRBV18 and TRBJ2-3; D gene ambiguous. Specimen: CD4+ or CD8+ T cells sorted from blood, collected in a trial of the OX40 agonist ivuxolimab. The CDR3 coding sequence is TGTGCCAGCTCACGCACAGATACGCAGTATTTT. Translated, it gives CASSRTDTQYF.